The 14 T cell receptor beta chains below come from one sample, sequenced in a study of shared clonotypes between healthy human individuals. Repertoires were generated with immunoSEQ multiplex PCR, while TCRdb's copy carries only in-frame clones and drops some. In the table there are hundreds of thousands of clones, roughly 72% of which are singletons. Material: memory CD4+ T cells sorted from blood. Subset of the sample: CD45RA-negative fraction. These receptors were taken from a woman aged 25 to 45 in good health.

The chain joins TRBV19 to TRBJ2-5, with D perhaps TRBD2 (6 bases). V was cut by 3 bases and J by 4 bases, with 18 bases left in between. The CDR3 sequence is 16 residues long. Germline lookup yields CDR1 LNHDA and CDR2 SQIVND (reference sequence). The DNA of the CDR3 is TGTGCCAGTAGTATGGTGGGGGATCGGAGGGGAGAGACCCAGTACTTC. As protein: CASSMVGDRRGETQYF. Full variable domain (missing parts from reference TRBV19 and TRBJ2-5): DGGITQSPKYLFRKEGQNVTLSCEQNLNHDAMYWYRQDPGQGLRLIYYSQIVNDFQKGDIAEGYSVSREKKESFPLTVTSAQKNPTAFYLCASSMVGDRRGETQYFGPGTRLLVL.

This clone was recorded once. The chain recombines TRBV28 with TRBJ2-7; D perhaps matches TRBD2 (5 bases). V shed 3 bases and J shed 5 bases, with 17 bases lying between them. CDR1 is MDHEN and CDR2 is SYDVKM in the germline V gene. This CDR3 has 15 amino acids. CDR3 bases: TGTGCCAGCAGTTTCCCCGGGATCGGAGTCAACGAGCAGTACTTC. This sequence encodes CASSFPGIGVNEQYF.

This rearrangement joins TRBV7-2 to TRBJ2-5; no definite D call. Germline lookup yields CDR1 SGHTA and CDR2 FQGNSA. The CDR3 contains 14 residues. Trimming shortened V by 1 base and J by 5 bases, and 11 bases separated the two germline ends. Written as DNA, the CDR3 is TGTGCCAGCAGCTTAGGTGTCTCTAGGGAGACCCAGTACTTC. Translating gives CASSLGVSRETQYF.

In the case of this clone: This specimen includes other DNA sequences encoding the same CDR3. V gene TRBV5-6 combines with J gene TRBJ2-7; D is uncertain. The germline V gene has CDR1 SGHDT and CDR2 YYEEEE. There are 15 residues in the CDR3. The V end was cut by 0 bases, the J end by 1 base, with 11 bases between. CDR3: CASSLVSGSSYEQYF. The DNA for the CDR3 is TGTGCCAGCAGCTTGGTCTCAGGTAGTTCCTACGAGCAGTACTTC.

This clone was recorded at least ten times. Here the CDR3 reads CASSLGGTGSREQYF. The CDR3 DNA sequence: TGTGCCAGCAGCTTAGGTGGGACAGGGAGTCGGGAGCAGTACTTC. The gene calls are TRBV7-2 and TRBJ2-7; TRBD1 matches at 9 bases. V lost 1 base to trimming and J lost 7 bases; unmatched junction nucleotides: 8. This CDR3 has 15 residues. CDR1 and CDR2 (germline): SGHTA, FQGNSA.

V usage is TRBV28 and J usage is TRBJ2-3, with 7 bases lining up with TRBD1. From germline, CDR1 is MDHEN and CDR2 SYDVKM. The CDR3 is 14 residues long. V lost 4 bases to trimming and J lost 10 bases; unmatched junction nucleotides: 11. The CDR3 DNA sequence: TGTGCCAGCAGTTCCGAACAGGGGCCAGGGGCGCAGTATTTT. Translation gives CASSSEQGPGAQYF.

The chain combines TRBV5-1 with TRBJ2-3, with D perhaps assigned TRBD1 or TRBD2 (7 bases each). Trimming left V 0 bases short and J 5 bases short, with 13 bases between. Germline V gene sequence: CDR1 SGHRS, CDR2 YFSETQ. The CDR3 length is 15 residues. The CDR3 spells CASSLDSRGGDTQYF. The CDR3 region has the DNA TGCGCCAGCAGCTTGGACTCCAGGGGGGGAGATACGCAGTATTTT.

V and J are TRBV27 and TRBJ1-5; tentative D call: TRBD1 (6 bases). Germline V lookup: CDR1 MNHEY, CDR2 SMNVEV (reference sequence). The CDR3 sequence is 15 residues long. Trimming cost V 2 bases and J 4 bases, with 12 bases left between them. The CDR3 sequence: CASSLLAGANQPQHF. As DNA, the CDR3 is TGTGCCAGCAGTTTACTGGCAGGGGCTAATCAGCCCCAGCATTTT.

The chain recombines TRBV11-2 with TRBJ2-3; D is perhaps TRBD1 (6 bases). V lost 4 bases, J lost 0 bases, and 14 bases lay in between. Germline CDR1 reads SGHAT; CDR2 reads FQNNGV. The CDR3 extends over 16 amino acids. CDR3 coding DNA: TGTGCCAGCAGCTCTCACAGGGTTTTCAGCACAGATACGCAGTATTTT. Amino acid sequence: CASSSHRVFSTDTQYF. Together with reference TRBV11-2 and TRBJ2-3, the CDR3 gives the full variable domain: EAGVAQSPRYKIIEKRQSVAFWCNPISGHATLYWYQQILGQGPKLLIQFQNNGVVDDSQLPKDRFSAERLKGVDSTLKIQPAKLEDSAVYLCASSSHRVFSTDTQYFGPGTRLTVL.

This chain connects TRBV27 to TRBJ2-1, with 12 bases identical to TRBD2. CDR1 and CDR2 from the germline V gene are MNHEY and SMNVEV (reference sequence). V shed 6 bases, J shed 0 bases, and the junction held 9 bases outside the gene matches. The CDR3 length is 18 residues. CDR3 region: CASRVTSGSSASYNEQFF. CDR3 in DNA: TGTGCCAGCAGGGTGACTAGCGGGAGTTCGGCCTCCTACAATGAGCAGTTCTTC.

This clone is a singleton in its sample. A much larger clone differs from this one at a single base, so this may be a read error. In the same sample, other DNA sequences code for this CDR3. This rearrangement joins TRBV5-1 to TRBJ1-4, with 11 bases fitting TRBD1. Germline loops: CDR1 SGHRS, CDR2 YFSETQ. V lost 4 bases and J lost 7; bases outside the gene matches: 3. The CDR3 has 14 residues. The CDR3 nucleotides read TGCGCCAGCAGCCCCGGGACAGGGGGTGAAAAACTGTTTTTT. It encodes CASSPGTGGEKLFF.

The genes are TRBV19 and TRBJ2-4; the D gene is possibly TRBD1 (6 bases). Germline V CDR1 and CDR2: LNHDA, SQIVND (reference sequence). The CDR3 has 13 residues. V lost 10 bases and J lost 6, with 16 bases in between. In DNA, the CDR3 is TGTGCCACATCAGGGGTTAGTAGAAACATTCAGTACTTC. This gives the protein CATSGVSRNIQYF.

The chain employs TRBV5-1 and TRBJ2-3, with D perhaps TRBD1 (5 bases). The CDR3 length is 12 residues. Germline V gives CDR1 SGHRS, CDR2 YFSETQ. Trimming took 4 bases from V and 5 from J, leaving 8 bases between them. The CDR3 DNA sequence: TGCGCCAGCAGCCATCAGGGAGATACGCAGTATTTT. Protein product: CASSHQGDTQYF. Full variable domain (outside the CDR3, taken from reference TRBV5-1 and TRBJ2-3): KAGVTQTPRYLIKTRGQQVTLSCSPISGHRSVSWYQQTPGQGLQFLFEYFSETQRNKGNFPGRFSGRQFSNSRSEMNVSTLELGDSALYLCASSHQGDTQYFGPGTRLTVL.

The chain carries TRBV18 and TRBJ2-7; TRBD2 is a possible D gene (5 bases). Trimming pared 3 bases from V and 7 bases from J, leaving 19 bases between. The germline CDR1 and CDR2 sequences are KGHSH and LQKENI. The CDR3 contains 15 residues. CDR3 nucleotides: TGTGCCAGCTCACCCGATAAACTCAGGTCGGGGGAGCAGTACTTC. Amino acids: CASSPDKLRSGEQYF.